This entry lists 5 T cell receptor beta chains sequenced from one sample in a study of control samples from healthy donors and cancer patients. The protocol was immunoSEQ multiplex PCR, while the TCRdb copy is restricted to in-frame clones and leaves out a portion. The data contain about 410,000 clones, approximately 90% of them singletons. Source material: PBMCs. These receptors came from a man aged 40-50 years with head and neck cancer.

The chain has TRBV11-2 and TRBJ1-1; 8 bases map to TRBD1. V lost 5 bases to trimming and J lost 2 bases; unmatched junction nucleotides: 7. CDR1 SGHAT and CDR2 FQNNGV come from the germline V gene. This CDR3 contains 15 residues. CDR3 DNA sequence: TGTGCCAGCAGCCCTCGTACAGGGGGAAACACTGAAGCTTTCTTT. Translated, it gives CASSPRTGGNTEAFF.

J is TRBJ1-5 and V is TRBV7-9, with D possibly TRBD1 on 6 matching bases. V was shortened by 1 base and J by 3 bases, with 10 bases between the two germline ends. CDR1 and CDR2 from the germline V gene are SEHNR and FQNEAQ (reference sequence). The CDR3 has 15 amino acids. The CDR3 nucleotides are TGTGCCAGCAGCTTAGGGCAGGGGTTCAATCAGCCCCAGCATTTT. The encoded protein is CASSLGQGFNQPQHF.

The genes are TRBV7-3 and TRBJ2-1; D is undetermined. V lost 1 base, J lost 2 bases, and 9 bases lay in between. The V gene's germline CDR1 is SGHTA and CDR2 FQGTGA. There are 15 residues in the CDR3. The CDR3 DNA is TGTGCCAGCAGCTTAAGTGGCAGAGCCTACAATGAGCAGTTCTTC. Protein: CASSLSGRAYNEQFF.

This clone was seen just once. V usage is TRBV5-4 and J usage is TRBJ2-7; D might be TRBD1 (6 bases). The CDR3 totals 15 residues. Germline lookup yields CDR1 SGHNT and CDR2 YYREEE (reference sequence). The V end was cut by 0 bases, the J end by 3 bases, with 13 bases between. CDR3 DNA: TGTGCCAGCAGCTTGGTGCCAGGGGACGTCTACGAGCAGTACTTC. It specifies CASSLVPGDVYEQYF. The variable domain in full, with the rest retrieved from reference TRBV5-4 and TRBJ2-7, is ETGVTQSPTHLIKTRGQQVTLRCSSQSGHNTVSWYQQALGQGPQFIFQYYREEENGRGNFPPRFSGLQFPNYSSELNVNALELDDSALYLCASSLVPGDVYEQYFGPGTRLTVT.

The V call is TRBV6-6, the J call TRBJ2-5, with 8 nucleotides matching TRBD1. Per germline, CDR1 MNHNY and CDR2 SVGAGI (reference sequence). This CDR3 spans 15 amino acids. The V and J ends lost 6 bases and 2 bases, in that order; junction bases with no gene match: 8. CDR3 loop: CASSQHRGWQETQYF. For the CDR3, the DNA is TGTGCCAGCAGCCAACACAGGGGGTGGCAAGAGACCCAGTACTTC.